Listed below are T cell receptor beta chains from one sample, sequenced in a study of Ad26.COV2.S vaccination and SARS-CoV-2 variants. The repertoire was sequenced with immunoSEQ multiplex PCR; TCRdb's copy has only in-frame clones and lacks some. The repertoire holds roughly 700,000 clones, with roughly 90% as singletons. This material consisted of peripheral blood, taken in a trial of Ad26.COV2.S vaccine versus placebo. The origin of the receptors is a person aged 18-60 years who received the Ad26.COV2.S COVID-19 vaccine or a placebo. Each CDR3 is given with its conserved first and last residue. The D gene is left open where the match is weak. Not every row has a clone size; where given, it reads once, few, many or a size class.

V gene: TRBV7-9
D gene: -
clone size: -
CDR3 length: 15
J gene: TRBJ2-7
CDR3 DNA: TGTGCCAGCAGCTTAAGTACGGTAGTAGGGTACGAGCAGTACTTC
CDR3 protein: CASSLSTVVGYEQYF

V gene: TRBV5-1
D gene: -
clone size: -
CDR3 length: 14
J gene: TRBJ2-1
CDR3 DNA: TGCGCCAGCAGCTTGGCCCTAGCCGGTGATGAGCAGTTCTTC
CDR3 protein: CASSLALAGDEQFF

V gene: TRBV6-5
D gene: -
clone size: -
CDR3 length: 15
J gene: TRBJ2-1
CDR3 DNA: TGTGCCAGCAGTTACTCGAGAGACTCTAATAATGAGCAGTTCTTC
CDR3 protein: CASSYSRDSNNEQFF

V gene: TRBV10-3
D gene: -
clone size: -
CDR3 length: 16
J gene: TRBJ2-2
CDR3 DNA: TGTGCCATCAGTGAGACGACGCTGTCGAACACCGGGGAGCTGTTTTTT
CDR3 protein: CAISETTLSNTGELFF

V gene: TRBV30
D gene: -
clone size: -
CDR3 length: 15
J gene: TRBJ1-3
CDR3 DNA: TGTGCCTGGAGTGTAGGGGGAGGACTTGGAAACACCATATATTTT
CDR3 protein: CAWSVGGGLGNTIYF

V gene: TRBV6-5
D gene: TRBD1
clone size: -
CDR3 length: 14
J gene: TRBJ1-5
CDR3 DNA: TGTGCCAGCACAAAGACAGGGAGCAATCAGCCCCAGCATTTT
CDR3 protein: CASTKTGSNQPQHF

V gene: TRBV29-1
D gene: TRBD1
clone size: -
CDR3 length: 13
J gene: TRBJ1-2
CDR3 DNA: TGCAGCGGGCGACAGGGGAATAACTATGGCTACACCTTC
CDR3 protein: CSGRQGNNYGYTF

V gene: TRBV10-1
D gene: -
clone size: -
CDR3 length: 15
J gene: TRBJ2-7
CDR3 DNA: TGCGCCAGCAGTGTCGGGCCGGGACTTTTCTACGAGCAGTACTTC
CDR3 protein: CASSVGPGLFYEQYF

V gene: TRBV13
D gene: -
clone size: few
CDR3 length: 15
J gene: TRBJ2-7
CDR3 DNA: TGTGCCAGCAGTTCCCAGGGAAGTGACGCCTACGAGCAGTACTTC
CDR3 protein: CASSSQGSDAYEQYF

V gene: TRBV5-6
D gene: TRBD1
clone size: once
CDR3 length: 17
J gene: TRBJ2-5
CDR3 DNA: TGTGCCAGCAGCCCAGAATGGGACAGGGGTCTACAGGAGACCCAGTACTTC
CDR3 protein: CASSPEWDRGLQETQYF

V gene: TRBV6-2/TRBV6-3
D gene: -
clone size: -
CDR3 length: 18
J gene: TRBJ1-2
CDR3 DNA: TGTGCCAGCAGTTACACATCCGACAGTCCGGGGAACCTCTATGGCTACACCTTC
CDR3 protein: CASSYTSDSPGNLYGYTF

V gene: TRBV6-5
D gene: -
clone size: -
CDR3 length: 13
J gene: TRBJ2-2
CDR3 DNA: TGTGCCAGCAGTTACTCGAACGGCGGGGAGCTGTTTTTT
CDR3 protein: CASSYSNGGELFF

V gene: TRBV30
D gene: -
clone size: -
CDR3 length: 13
J gene: TRBJ2-2
CDR3 DNA: TGTGCCTGGAGTGTAGAGGGAGGCGGGGAGCTGTTTTTT
CDR3 protein: CAWSVEGGGELFF

V gene: TRBV11-3
D gene: TRBD1
clone size: -
CDR3 length: 15
J gene: TRBJ2-7
CDR3 DNA: TGTGCCAGCAGCCAGGGACAGGGGATCTCCTACGAGCAGTACTTC
CDR3 protein: CASSQGQGISYEQYF

V gene: TRBV20-1
D gene: -
clone size: -
CDR3 length: 10
J gene: TRBJ2-5
CDR3 DNA: TGCAGTGCGCAGAGAGAGACCCAGTACTTC
CDR3 protein: CSAQRETQYF

V gene: TRBV3-1/TRBV3-2
D gene: TRBD2
clone size: -
CDR3 length: 17
J gene: TRBJ2-5
CDR3 DNA: TGTGCCAGCAGCCAAGATAGCGGGGGATCGTACCAAGAGACCCAGTACTTC
CDR3 protein: CASSQDSGGSYQETQYF

V gene: TRBV7-9
D gene: TRBD1
clone size: -
CDR3 length: 13
J gene: TRBJ2-7
CDR3 DNA: TGTGCCAGCAGCGGACAGGGGGCATACGAGCAGTACTTC
CDR3 protein: CASSGQGAYEQYF

V gene: TRBV10-2
D gene: TRBD1
clone size: -
CDR3 length: 18
J gene: TRBJ2-4
CDR3 DNA: TGCGCCAGCAGTGAGTGGGACAGCTTTACCCTAGCCAAAAACATTCAGTACTTC
CDR3 protein: CASSEWDSFTLAKNIQYF

V gene: TRBV11-2
D gene: TRBD1
clone size: once
CDR3 length: 13
J gene: TRBJ1-2
CDR3 DNA: TGTGCCAGCAGGCAGGGGGGTAACTATGGCTACACCTTC
CDR3 protein: CASRQGGNYGYTF